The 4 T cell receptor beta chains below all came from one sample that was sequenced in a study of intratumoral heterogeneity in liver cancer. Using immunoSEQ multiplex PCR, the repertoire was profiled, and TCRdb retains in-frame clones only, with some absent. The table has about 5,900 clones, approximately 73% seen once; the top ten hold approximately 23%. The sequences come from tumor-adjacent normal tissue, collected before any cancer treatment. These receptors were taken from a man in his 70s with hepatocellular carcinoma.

The CDR3 is CASSLELVTQYF. The CDR3 DNA reads as TGTGCCAGCAGTTTAGAACTAGTCACGCAGTATTTT. The chain links TRBV12-3 or TRBV12-4 to TRBJ2-3, with a tentative D call TRBD2 (5 bases). The V and J ends lost 1 base and 9 bases respectively, with 8 bases between them. The CDR3 has 12 residues.

As DNA, the CDR3 is TGTGCCAGCAGTAAACAGGGAACTGGGCCAACTAATGAAAAACTGTTTTTT. Amino acids: CASSKQGTGPTNEKLFF. This sequence joins TRBV7-8 and TRBJ1-4; D may be TRBD1 (6 bases). Germline V gene data show CDR1 as SGHVS and CDR2 as FQNEAQ. This CDR3 region has 17 residues. V lost 6 bases to trimming and J lost 0 bases, with 17 bases between them.

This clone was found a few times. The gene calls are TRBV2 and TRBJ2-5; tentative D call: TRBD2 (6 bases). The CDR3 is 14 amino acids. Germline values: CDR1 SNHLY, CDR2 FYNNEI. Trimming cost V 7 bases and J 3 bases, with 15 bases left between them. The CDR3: CASTSPGTEETQYF. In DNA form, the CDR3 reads TGTGCCAGCACCTCACCGGGGACTGAAGAGACCCAGTACTTC.

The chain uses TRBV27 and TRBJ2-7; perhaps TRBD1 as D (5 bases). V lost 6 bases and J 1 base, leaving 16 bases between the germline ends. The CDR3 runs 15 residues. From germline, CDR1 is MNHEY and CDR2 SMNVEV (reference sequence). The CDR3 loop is CASSRNPGFSYEQYF. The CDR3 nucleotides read TGTGCCAGCAGCCGAAACCCAGGGTTTTCCTACGAGCAGTACTTC.